Following are 20 T cell receptor beta chains from one sample sequenced in a study of blood T cell repertoires in COVID-19. The data were produced by immunoSEQ multiplex PCR, yet TCRdb's version contains in-frame clones alone and is incomplete. The sample lists 190,000 or so clones, roughly three quarters occurring once. The sequencing input was peripheral blood. These receptors were collected from a woman aged 80 or over with COVID-19, enrolled during active disease.

J is TRBJ1-2 and V is TRBV7-9, with 9 bases matching TRBD1. This CDR3 is 15 amino acids long. The V segment lost 2 bases and the J segment 4 bases; nucleotides outside the gene matches: 5. Germline assignment: CDR1 SEHNR and CDR2 FQNEAQ (reference sequence). The CDR3 DNA sequence: TGTGCCAGCAGCTTATTACAGGGGGCAGGCTATGGCTACACCTTC. It is translated as CASSLLQGAGYGYTF.

This clone was found a few times. The V and J genes are TRBV11-2 and TRBJ1-1, with 9 bases identical to TRBD1. The CDR3 covers 17 residues. The junction had 8 bases not matched to a gene; V was cut back by 0 bases and J by 3 bases. The germline V gene encodes CDR1 SGHAT and CDR2 FQNNGV. For the CDR3, the DNA is TGTGCCAGCAGCTTAGACCGGACAGGGGAATGGGACACTGAAGCTTTCTTT. It codes for CASSLDRTGEWDTEAFF.

The V gene is TRBV28, the J gene TRBJ1-1; 9 bases line up with TRBD1. The trim removed 8 bases at V and 3 bases at J, leaving 7 bases unmatched. CDR3 length equals 14 residues. Germline V CDR1 and CDR2: MDHEN, SYDVKM. CDR3 loop: CASLAGQGYTEAFF. The CDR3 DNA follows: TGTGCCAGCCTTGCCGGACAGGGGTACACTGAAGCTTTCTTT. Drawing the rest from reference TRBV28 and TRBJ1-1, the complete variable domain is DVKVTQSSRYLVKRTGEKVFLECVQDMDHENMFWYRQDPGLGLRLIYFSYDVKMKEKGDIPEGYSVSREKKERFSLILESASTNQTSMYLCASLAGQGYTEAFFGQGTRLTVV.

V gene TRBV28 combines with J gene TRBJ2-2; 10 bases are a match to TRBD2. This CDR3 contains 15 residues. The germline gives CDR1 MDHEN, CDR2 SYDVKM. V shed 9 bases and J 3 bases; nucleotides not matched to a gene: 7. CDR3 sequence (DNA): TGTGCCAGTCTTAGAGCGGGAGGGTACACCGGGGAGCTGTTTTTT. Translating gives CASLRAGGYTGELFF.

The sample holds one count of this clone. CDR3 nucleotides: TGTGCCAGCAGTCGTAGGGGGCAAAGCACAGATACGCAGTATTTT. Translation: CASSRRGQSTDTQYF. The J gene is TRBJ2-3, the V gene TRBV28; TRBD1 aligns across 7 bases. With 5 bases clipped from V and 0 bases from J, the junction kept 5 bases outside the gene matches. The CDR3 sequence is 15 residues long. From germline, CDR1 is MDHEN and CDR2 SYDVKM.

The chain recombines TRBV7-6 with TRBJ2-4; no reliable D call. The CDR3 totals 13 residues. V gave up 1 base and J gave up 5 bases, with 6 bases separating them. The germline CDR1 and CDR2 sequences are SGHVS and FNYEAQ. The CDR3 DNA follows: TGTGCCAGCAGCTTAGATTTAGAAAACATTCAGTACTTC. Protein sequence: CASSLDLENIQYF.

V and J are TRBV2 and TRBJ2-1, with 11 nucleotides matching TRBD1. Germline CDR1 is SNHLY and CDR2 is FYNNEI. The CDR3 covers 11 residues. V lost 4 bases to trimming and J lost 15 bases; unmatched junction nucleotides: 2. The CDR3 DNA reads as TGTGCCAGCAGTGCCGGGACAGGGGGGTTCTTC. This translates into CASSAGTGGFF.

This chain connects TRBV27 to TRBJ2-1; 7 positions match TRBD2. The CDR3 totals 14 residues. Germline V gives CDR1 MNHEY, CDR2 SMNVEV (reference sequence). The J segment lost 2 bases and the V segment lost 7 bases, leaving 5 bases of the junction unmatched. The CDR3 spells CASKRDFAYNEQFF. As DNA, the CDR3 is TGTGCCAGCAAGCGGGACTTTGCCTACAATGAGCAGTTCTTC.

The rearrangement links TRBV19 to TRBJ1-4; no definite D call. Trimming shortened V by 1 base and J by 3 bases, and 9 bases separated the two germline ends. This CDR3 comprises 15 residues. Per the germline V gene, CDR1 is LNHDA and CDR2 is SQIVND (reference sequence). CDR3 sequence reads: CASSIVGGSNEKLFF. The CDR3 DNA reads TGTGCCAGTAGTATAGTTGGCGGCTCTAATGAAAAACTGTTTTTT.

This clone was counted many times. This rearrangement joins TRBV2 to TRBJ2-3, with D unclear. V was clipped by 3 bases and J by 4 bases, with 8 bases between them. The CDR3 sequence is 13 residues long. Per germline, CDR1 SNHLY and CDR2 FYNNEI. The CDR3 reads CASSDSRADTQYF. CDR3 coding DNA: TGTGCCAGCAGTGATAGTCGGGCAGATACGCAGTATTTT.

V usage is TRBV9 and J usage is TRBJ2-2; a possible D gene is TRBD1 (6 bases). The CDR3 loop spans 17 amino acids. Germline V CDR1 and CDR2: SGDLS, YYNGEE. The V end was cut by 0 bases, the J end by 0 bases, with 12 bases between. The CDR3 loop is CASSVAYRVTNTGELFF. The DNA for the CDR3 is TGTGCCAGCAGCGTAGCGTACAGGGTTACGAACACCGGGGAGCTGTTTTTT.

The chain is built from TRBV7-2 and TRBJ2-1; 7 bases line up with TRBD2. J was trimmed by 12 bases and V by 7 bases; bases with no gene match: 12. The CDR3 is 13 residues long. Looked up from germline, CDR1 is SGHTA and CDR2 is FQGNSA. The CDR3 reads CASKSRGDSAQFF. DNA for the CDR3: TGTGCCAGCAAATCTCGGGGGGACTCTGCGCAGTTCTTC.

This clone has just a few counts. This rearrangement joins TRBV28 to TRBJ2-7; 10 bases map to TRBD2. The V segment lost 7 bases and the J segment 5 bases; nucleotides outside the gene matches: 11. The CDR3 has 15 amino acids. CDR1 and CDR2 from the germline V gene are MDHEN and SYDVKM. The CDR3 DNA is TGTGCCAGCAACCAACCGGGACTAGCGCAAGACGAGCAGTACTTC. Encoded protein: CASNQPGLAQDEQYF.

J is TRBJ1-1 and V is TRBV11-2; D is perhaps TRBD1 (6 bases). CDR3 length equals 13 residues. Germline V gene sequence: CDR1 SGHAT, CDR2 FQNNGV. Trimming pared 2 bases from V and 5 bases from J, leaving 9 bases between. The CDR3 loop is CASSLTGKTEAFF. The CDR3 nucleotides read TGTGCCAGCAGCTTAACAGGGAAAACTGAAGCTTTCTTT.

J is TRBJ2-1 and V is TRBV19; TRBD1 agrees at 10 bases. The V segment lost 0 bases and the J segment 2 bases; nucleotides outside the gene matches: 4. Germline V gene lookup returns CDR1 LNHDA and CDR2 SQIVND (reference sequence). CDR3 length: 17 amino acids. This chain's CDR3 is CASSIDRDRGTYNEQFF. CDR3 DNA: TGTGCCAGTAGTATAGATAGGGACAGGGGTACCTACAATGAGCAGTTCTTC.

J is TRBJ1-2 and V is TRBV5-4, with a tentative D call TRBD1 (5 bases). This CDR3 has 13 amino acids. Per the germline V gene, CDR1 is SGHNT and CDR2 is YYREEE (reference sequence). V was clipped by 1 base and J by 9 bases, with 13 bases between them. The CDR3 sequence: CASSLQGGGSYTF. The CDR3 DNA sequence: TGTGCCAGCAGCTTGCAGGGAGGAGGAAGCTACACCTTC.

The chain employs TRBV4-2 and TRBJ1-2; D remains unclear. The V and J ends lost 4 bases and 9 bases respectively, with 15 bases between them. Germline V gene sequence: CDR1 LGHNA, CDR2 YNFKEQ. CDR3 length: 13 amino acids. The CDR3 DNA is TGTGCCAGCAGCCGAGATACTCCTTCTAGCTACACCTTC. Translated, it gives CASSRDTPSSYTF.

As concerns this clone: Other nucleotide sequences in the sample specify the same CDR3. The V call is TRBV19, the J call TRBJ1-2; D remains unclear. The CDR3 is 12 residues long. The germline V gene has CDR1 LNHDA and CDR2 SQIVND (reference sequence). Trimming took 3 bases from V and 4 from J, leaving 6 bases between them. CDR3 sequence (DNA): TGTGCCAGTAGTATTAGGAGCTATGGCTACACCTTC. Translated: CASSIRSYGYTF.

This chain joins TRBV5-4 and TRBJ1-2, with TRBD1 matching over 8 bases. With V trimmed by 5 bases and J by 6 bases, 3 bases remained unmatched. CDR3 length: 12 residues. The germline CDR1 and CDR2 sequences are SGHNT and YYREEE (reference sequence). The CDR3 region has the DNA TGTGCCAGCAGTGACAGGGGTAATGGCTACACCTTC. Residues: CASSDRGNGYTF.

V usage is TRBV4-2 and J usage is TRBJ2-1; D call uncertain. The CDR3 spans 15 residues. V gave up 1 base and J gave up 0 bases, with 7 bases separating them. CDR1 is LGHNA and CDR2 is YNFKEQ in the germline V gene. DNA for the CDR3: TGTGCCAGCAGCCAAGGAGGCAGCTCCTACAATGAGCAGTTCTTC. Translated, it gives CASSQGGSSYNEQFF.